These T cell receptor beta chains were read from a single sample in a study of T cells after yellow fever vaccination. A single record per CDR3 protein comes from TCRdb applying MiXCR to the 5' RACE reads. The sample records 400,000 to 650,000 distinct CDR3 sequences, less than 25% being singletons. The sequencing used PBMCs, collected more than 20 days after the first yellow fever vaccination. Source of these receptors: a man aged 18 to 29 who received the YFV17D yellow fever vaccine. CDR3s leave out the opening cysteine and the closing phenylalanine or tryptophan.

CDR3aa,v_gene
ASSYSGLASFDTQY,TRBV6-5
STPTSGAVNEQF,TRBV20-1
ASSLHSGGYNEQF,TRBV12-3/TRBV12-4
ASGVLQETQY,TRBV7-9
ASSLLPGVEETQY,TRBV28
ASSFKQFAFGELF,TRBV13
ASRPPGGRGDTQY,TRBV5-1
ASRDRGSYNEQF,TRBV10-2
ASSGERGVTDTQY,TRBV11-2
ASSESYSGGSTEAF,TRBV25-1
ASSESSASGGKF,TRBV10-2
ASSVDGDAYYEQY,TRBV9
ASSQVSPRGRIDTQY,TRBV4-1
SAGAGGTDTQY,TRBV20-1
ASSFGIGFAEAF,TRBV12-3/TRBV12-4
ASSYTNREKLF,TRBV6-5